This passage covers 18 T cell receptor beta chains from one sample sequenced in a study of blood T cell repertoires in COVID-19. Generated by immunoSEQ multiplex PCR, the TCRdb table keeps only in-frame clones and is missing some. The sample records around 55,000 clones, over 75% being singletons. Source material: peripheral blood. Receptors were obtained from a human donor with active COVID-19. The donor label of this sample is uncertain.

The chain links TRBV15 to TRBJ1-2, with D perhaps TRBD1 (5 bases). Germline lookup yields CDR1 LNHNV and CDR2 YYDKDF (reference sequence). V lost 5 bases, J lost 7 bases, and 14 bases lay in between. The CDR3 extends over 13 amino acids. This chain's CDR3 is CATSGFLGPGYTF. The CDR3 region has the DNA TGTGCCACCAGCGGATTCTTGGGGCCTGGCTACACCTTC. Supplemented by reference TRBV15 and TRBJ1-2, the full variable domain reads DAMVIQNPRYQVTQFGKPVTLSCSQTLNHNVMYWYQQKSSQAPKLLFHYYDKDFNNEADTPDNFQSRRPNTSFCFLDIRSPGLGDTAMYLCATSGFLGPGYTFGSGTRLTVV.

The V and J genes are TRBV7-3 and TRBJ1-5; D possibly corresponds to TRBD1 (6 bases). CDR1 and CDR2 from the germline V gene are SGHTA and FQGTGA. The CDR3 spans 13 residues. V lost 5 bases and J lost 4, with 9 bases in between. The CDR3 DNA sequence: TGTGCCAGCAGCCAGGGGCAGAATCAGCCCCAGCATTTT. Its translation: CASSQGQNQPQHF.

CDR3 sequence (DNA): TGCACCAGCAGCCAAGATCGAACAGGGGGGGGGCAAGAGACCCAGTACTTC. Protein: CTSSQDRTGGGQETQYF. The chain links TRBV1 to TRBJ2-5; TRBD1 is the table's D call and was not checked against the DNA. TRBV1 is marked as a pseudogene. The CDR3 runs to 17 residues.

This chain uses TRBV27 with TRBJ1-6; the match to TRBD1 covers 7 bases. Germline assignment: CDR1 MNHEY and CDR2 SMNVEV (reference sequence). This CDR3 is built from 15 residues. The trim removed 5 bases at V and 8 bases at J, leaving 9 bases unmatched. CDR3 sequence: CASSPRRTGHSPLHF. For the CDR3, the DNA is TGTGCCAGCAGTCCCAGGAGGACAGGTCATTCACCCCTCCACTTT.

This CDR3 reads CASSFGLASDEQFF. DNA of the CDR3: TGTGCCAGCAGTTTTGGGCTAGCGAGCGATGAGCAGTTCTTC. The V gene is TRBV27, the J gene TRBJ2-1; the D gene is possibly TRBD2 (6 bases). The germline V gene encodes CDR1 MNHEY and CDR2 SMNVEV (reference sequence). V lost 3 bases to trimming and J lost 8 bases, with 14 bases between them. This CDR3 is built from 14 residues.

J is TRBJ1-2 and V is TRBV5-4; 7 nucleotides line up with TRBD1. Germline-derived CDR1 and CDR2 are SGHNT and YYREEE (reference sequence). The V and J ends lost 4 bases and 4 bases, in that order; junction bases with no gene match: 10. This CDR3 contains 15 residues. CDR3 sequence: CASSDPGTATYGYTF. The CDR3 DNA sequence: TGTGCCAGCAGCGATCCCGGGACAGCAACCTATGGCTACACCTTC.

The chain recombines TRBV4-3 with TRBJ1-4; the D is unclear. This CDR3 region has 13 residues. Between the trimmed V and J ends, which lost 0 bases and 7 bases, there was a span of 6 bases. CDR1 is LGHNA and CDR2 is YSLEER in the germline V gene. CDR3 amino acids: CASSQDLSEKLFF. Written as DNA, the CDR3 is TGCGCCAGCAGCCAAGACCTCAGTGAAAAACTGTTTTTT.

CDR3 in amino acids: CASSSRGEAHRGGYTF. CDR3 sequence (DNA): TGCGCCAGCAGCTCTAGGGGTGAGGCCCATCGTGGTGGCTACACCTTC. The V call is TRBV5-1, the J call TRBJ1-2; TRBD1 might be the D (5 bases). The V gene lost 3 bases and the J gene lost 7 bases, with 22 bases spanning the gap. Germline CDR1 and CDR2: SGHRS and YFSETQ. CDR3 size: 16 residues.

This clone has just one count. The J gene is TRBJ1-1, the V gene TRBV5-1; maybe TRBD1 (6 bases). V gave up 4 bases and J gave up 6 bases, with 16 bases separating them. Germline values: CDR1 SGHRS, CDR2 YFSETQ. The CDR3 has 14 amino acids. The DNA for the CDR3 is TGCGCCAGCAGCGCTGGGGGGGGCGCGGCTGAAGCTTTCTTT. Amino acid sequence: CASSAGGGAAEAFF.

The chain has TRBV9 and TRBJ1-6; 10 positions match TRBD1. The CDR3 covers 15 residues. The ends lost 0 bases at V and 7 bases at J; junction bases unmatched: 1. Germline V lookup: CDR1 SGDLS, CDR2 YYNGEE. Here the CDR3 reads CASSVAGQGNSPLHF. CDR3 in DNA: TGTGCCAGCAGCGTAGCGGGACAGGGGAATTCACCCCTCCACTTT.

The chain couples TRBV28 to TRBJ1-6; D gene unclear. V gave up 3 bases and J gave up 10 bases, with 19 bases separating them. CDR3 length: 16 amino acids. CDR1 MDHEN and CDR2 SYDVKM come from the germline V gene. The CDR3: CASSLTIPGISSPLHF. The CDR3 DNA is TGTGCCAGCAGTTTGACCATCCCGGGGATCAGCTCACCCCTCCACTTT.

This clone has more than one count but fewer than ten. The chain is built from TRBV7-2 and TRBJ2-7, with D unresolved. The germline V and J ends were trimmed by 4 bases and 3 bases, with 10 bases remaining between them. The CDR3 consists of 13 residues. The germline CDR1 and CDR2 sequences are SGHTA and FQGNSA. The CDR3 loop reads CASSSGSNYEQYV. The CDR3 DNA sequence: TGTGCCAGCAGCTCAGGATCCAACTACGAGCAGTACGTC.

The sample holds a few counts of this clone. V is TRBV10-2 and J is TRBJ2-3, with D unclear. The length of the CDR3 is 15 residues. Germline V gene lookup returns CDR1 WSHSY and CDR2 SAAADI. V was trimmed by 0 bases and J by 0 bases, leaving 7 bases between them. CDR3 residues: CASSESPTSTDTQYF. The CDR3 coding sequence is TGCGCCAGCAGTGAGTCGCCGACTAGCACAGATACGCAGTATTTT.

In its sample, this clone was seen once. The chain's CDR3 is CASSPPSGGYTDTQYF. CDR3 DNA sequence: TGTGCCAGCAGCCCCCCTAGCGGGGGCTACACAGATACGCAGTATTTT. This chain links TRBV27 with TRBJ2-3; 10 bases map to TRBD2. The CDR3 loop spans 16 amino acids. The V and J ends lost 6 bases and 2 bases, in that order; junction bases with no gene match: 8. In germline, CDR1 is MNHEY, CDR2 SMNVEV (reference sequence).

The genes are TRBV25-1 and TRBJ1-1; D perhaps matches TRBD1 (6 bases). The CDR3 runs 15 residues. Germline CDR1 MGHDK, CDR2 SYGVNS. The ends were cut back, 5 bases at V and 5 bases at J, with 18 bases in the middle. The CDR3 DNA is TGTGCCAGCAGTCGATCGGGGAAGAGGGGGACTGAAGCTTTCTTT. Amino acid sequence: CASSRSGKRGTEAFF.

In its sample, this clone was seen once. V is TRBV28 and J is TRBJ1-4; D is perhaps TRBD1 (5 bases). V was cut by 8 bases and J by 7 bases, with 17 bases left in between. This CDR3 has 14 residues. Germline CDR1 reads MDHEN; CDR2 reads SYDVKM. The CDR3 loop is CASDRGGTSEKLFF. The DNA for the CDR3 is TGTGCCAGCGACCGGGGGGGAACTTCTGAAAAACTGTTTTTT. Full variable domain (outside the CDR3, taken from reference TRBV28 and TRBJ1-4): DVKVTQSSRYLVKRTGEKVFLECVQDMDHENMFWYRQDPGLGLRLIYFSYDVKMKEKGDIPEGYSVSREKKERFSLILESASTNQTSMYLCASDRGGTSEKLFFGSGTQLSVL.

J is TRBJ1-3 and V is TRBV9; possibly TRBD1 for D (6 bases). Germline CDR1 reads SGDLS; CDR2 reads YYNGEE. The length of the CDR3 is 16 residues. The ends were cut back, 0 bases at V and 6 bases at J, with 16 bases in the middle. The chain's CDR3 is CASSVVPAGGQNTIYF. The CDR3 DNA reads as TGTGCCAGCAGCGTAGTCCCCGCGGGGGGACAAAACACCATATATTTT. Together with reference TRBV9 and TRBJ1-3, the CDR3 gives the full variable domain: DSGVTQTPKHLITATGQRVTLRCSPRSGDLSVYWYQQSLDQGLQFLIQYYNGEERAKGNILERFSAQQFPDLHSELNLSSLELGDSALYFCASSVVPAGGQNTIYFGEGSWLTVV.

The genes are TRBV7-2 and TRBJ2-1, with 8 positions matching TRBD2. Germline-derived CDR1 and CDR2 are SGHTA and FQGNSA. V lost 5 bases to trimming and J lost 7 bases; unmatched junction nucleotides: 10. The CDR3 covers 15 residues. For the CDR3, the DNA is TGTGCCAGCAGCCCCCGGGGGGGTGATCGGAATGAGCAGTTCTTC. It translates to CASSPRGGDRNEQFF.